This is a list of T cell receptor beta chains from one sample in a study of OX40 agonist ivuxolimab in advanced cancers. Profiled with immunoSEQ multiplex PCR; TCRdb holds only in-frame clones, not every one. The data show about 17,000 clones, approximately 73% seen once. Specimen: CD4+ or CD8+ T cells sorted from blood, collected in a trial of the OX40 agonist ivuxolimab. The receptors originated from an adult with an advanced solid tumor such as melanoma, head and neck, liver or kidney cancer. CDR3s include the opening cysteine and the closing phenylalanine or tryptophan. Fields, in order: V gene, clone size, D gene, J gene, CDR3 length, CDR3 protein, CDR3 DNA. The D gene is left open where the match is weak. For some rows the clone size is stated as once, few or many, or as a class when expanded; others skip it.

TRBV28	.	.	TRBJ2-1	16	CASSFREATRYNEQFF	TGTGCCAGCAGTTTCAGGGAGGCGACCCGCTACAATGAGCAGTTCTTC
TRBV4-3	.	TRBD2	TRBJ2-1	18	CASSQAGLTSGVGSEQFF	TGCGCCAGCAGCCAAGCAGGTCTTACTAGCGGGGTAGGGAGTGAGCAGTTCTTC
TRBV6-5	.	.	TRBJ1-1	13	CASSLTGNTEAFF	TGTGCCAGCAGTTTAACGGGGAACACTGAAGCTTTCTTT
TRBV4-3	.	.	TRBJ2-3	16	CASSQGVSGSTDTQYF	TGCGCCAGCAGCCAAGGTGTTAGCGGCAGCACAGATACGCAGTATTTT
TRBV19	.	.	TRBJ2-7	15	CASSVGVGSGNEQYF	TGTGCCAGTAGTGTGGGGGTCGGGAGTGGAAACGAGCAGTACTTC
TRBV13	.	.	TRBJ1-1	13	CASSLWSGAEAFF	TGTGCCAGCAGCTTATGGTCAGGCGCTGAAGCTTTCTTT
TRBV29-1	few	TRBD1	TRBJ2-7	12	CSVEQGVYEQYF	TGCAGCGTTGAACAGGGGGTCTACGAGCAGTACTTC
TRBV5-5	.	.	TRBJ2-5	16	CASSFVATIRQETQYF	TGTGCCAGCAGCTTCGTCGCTACAATCAGGCAAGAGACCCAGTACTTC
TRBV6-5	.	.	TRBJ2-1	14	CASSTSETYNEQFF	TGTGCCAGCAGTACCTCGGAAACATACAATGAGCAGTTCTTC
TRBV7-2	few	.	TRBJ2-7	12	CASSEGSYEQYF	TGTGCCAGCAGCGAGGGTAGCTACGAGCAGTACTTC
TRBV6-5	.	.	TRBJ1-5	15	CASSPETRGNQPQHF	TGTGCCAGTAGCCCGGAAACCAGGGGCAATCAGCCCCAGCATTTT
TRBV2	.	TRBD1	TRBJ2-7	14	CASTGTDNTYEQYF	TGTGCCAGCACCGGGACAGACAATACCTACGAGCAGTACTTC
TRBV7-9	few	TRBD1	TRBJ2-3	15	CASSGQGISTDTQYF	TGTGCCAGCAGTGGACAGGGGATCAGTACAGATACGCAGTATTTT
TRBV14	.	TRBD1	TRBJ2-7	16	CASSLRPGQGRYEQYF	TGTGCCAGCAGCCTTAGGCCGGGACAGGGACGGTACGAGCAGTACTTC
TRBV11-1	few	.	TRBJ2-3	16	CASSFEREFSTDTQYF	TGTGCCAGCAGCTTCGAAAGGGAGTTTAGCACAGATACGCAGTATTTT
TRBV6-6	.	.	TRBJ2-5	14	CASSYSGALETQYF	TGTGCCAGCAGTTACTCGGGGGCCCTGGAGACCCAGTACTTC
TRBV11-3	once	TRBD2	TRBJ2-3	14	CASSSSGPTDTQYF	TGTGCCAGCAGTTCTAGCGGCCCCACAGATACGCAGTATTTT
TRBV5-6	medium-sized	TRBD1	TRBJ2-7	14	CASSGTGKSYEQYF	TGTGCCAGCAGCGGGACAGGGAAGTCCTACGAGCAGTACTTC
TRBV15	.	TRBD1	TRBJ1-3	16	CATSRPGQGTGNTIYF	TGTGCCACCAGCAGACCGGGACAGGGGACTGGAAACACCATATATTTT
TRBV19	.	TRBD1	TRBJ1-1	13	CASGQGRNTEAFF	TGTGCCAGTGGACAGGGCAGGAACACTGAAGCTTTCTTT
TRBV4-1	.	.	TRBJ2-7	14	CASSQDMQGYEQYF	TGCGCCAGCAGCCAAGATATGCAGGGCTACGAGCAGTACTTC
TRBV5-1	few	.	TRBJ2-3	16	CASREGVQERADTQYF	TGCGCCAGCAGGGAAGGGGTTCAAGAAAGGGCAGATACGCAGTATTTT
TRBV7-7	medium-sized	.	TRBJ2-3	13	CASSFGLADTQYF	TGTGCCAGCAGCTTTGGACTTGCAGATACGCAGTATTTT
TRBV5-6	few	.	TRBJ2-7	13	CASSGRANYEQYF	TGTGCCAGCTCCGGGCGGGCCAACTACGAGCAGTACTTC
TRBV11-3	few	TRBD1	TRBJ2-7	17	CASSFIPSRDRSYEQYF	TGTGCCAGCAGCTTCATCCCCTCTCGGGACAGATCCTACGAGCAGTACTTC
TRBV7-9	.	TRBD2	TRBJ2-7	14	CASSTGLAAYEQYF	TGTGCCAGCAGCACGGGACTAGCGGCCTACGAGCAGTACTTC
TRBV18	few	TRBD2	TRBJ2-3	15	CASSEVFGLVDTQYF	TGTGCCAGCTCAGAAGTGTTTGGACTAGTAGATACGCAGTATTTT
TRBV9	.	TRBD1	TRBJ2-7	14	CASSAGTGGHEQYF	TGTGCCAGCAGCGCAGGGACAGGGGGCCACGAGCAGTACTTC
TRBV7-9	.	TRBD1	TRBJ1-3	17	CASSSNRGVSSGNTIYF	TGTGCCAGCAGCTCGAACAGGGGAGTCAGCTCTGGAAACACCATATATTTT
TRBV7-9	.	.	TRBJ2-6	14	CASSLVIGANVLTF	TGTGCCAGCAGCTTAGTTATAGGGGCCAACGTCCTGACTTTC
TRBV4-1	.	.	TRBJ2-7	13	CASSQDLGYEQYF	TGCGCCAGCAGCCAAGACTTGGGGTACGAGCAGTACTTC
TRBV29-1	once	.	TRBJ2-5	12	CSVPGEGETQYF	TGCAGCGTTCCGGGCGAGGGAGAGACCCAGTACTTC
TRBV11-3	.	.	TRBJ1-1	16	CASRSPLGGANTEAFF	TGTGCCAGCAGATCCCCCCTTGGGGGAGCGAACACTGAAGCTTTCTTT
TRBV19	once	TRBD1	TRBJ2-4	16	CASSIGGQGQGDIQYF	TGTGCCAGTAGTATTGGGGGACAGGGCCAGGGGGACATTCAGTACTTC
TRBV5-6	.	TRBD1	TRBJ2-1	14	CASSPGQAVNEQFF	TGTGCCAGCAGCCCGGGACAGGCAGTCAATGAGCAGTTCTTC
TRBV11-2	.	TRBD2	TRBJ2-1	17	CASSLGTSGNPYNEQFF	TGTGCCAGCAGCTTGGGGACTAGCGGGAACCCCTACAATGAGCAGTTCTTC
TRBV29-1	.	TRBD2	TRBJ2-5	15	CSVDGEAGGDETQYF	TGCAGCGTTGACGGGGAAGCGGGAGGAGATGAGACCCAGTACTTC
TRBV6-4	.	TRBD2	TRBJ2-3	19	CASSAEQTSGIPSTDTQYF	TGTGCCAGCAGTGCCGAGCAGACTAGCGGGATTCCGAGCACAGATACGCAGTATTTT
TRBV7-6	.	.	TRBJ2-7	15	CASSSRGGEGHEQYF	TGTGCCAGCAGCTCTAGAGGGGGTGAGGGACACGAGCAGTACTTC
TRBV19	.	.	TRBJ2-1	13	CASSIASYNEQFF	TGTGCCAGTAGTATTGCATCATACAATGAGCAGTTCTTC
TRBV15	.	.	TRBJ2-6	13	CATRGAGANVLTF	TGTGCCACCAGGGGTGCTGGGGCCAACGTCCTGACTTTC
TRBV29-1	.	.	TRBJ2-1	11	CSVTQGSEQFF	TGCAGCGTAACTCAGGGGAGTGAGCAGTTCTTC
TRBV7-9	.	TRBD2	TRBJ2-1	15	CASSQTSASYNEQFF	TGTGCCAGCAGTCAGACTAGCGCTTCCTACAATGAGCAGTTCTTC
TRBV7-2	.	TRBD1	TRBJ1-5	16	CASSSLGTGSNQPQHF	TGTGCCAGCAGCTCCTTGGGGACAGGGAGCAATCAGCCCCAGCATTTT
TRBV15	.	.	TRBJ2-3	13	CATSVTPGDTQYF	TGTGCCACCAGCGTAACTCCTGGAGATACGCAGTATTTT
TRBV9	.	.	TRBJ1-4	15	CASSVVGGDREKLFF	TGTGCCAGCAGCGTAGTTGGGGGAGATCGGGAAAAACTGTTTTTT
TRBV2	.	.	TRBJ2-5	15	CASRDYPGIQETQYF	TGTGCCAGCAGGGATTATCCGGGAATACAAGAGACCCAGTACTTC
TRBV5-6	.	TRBD1	TRBJ1-1	17	CASSSATTGEMNTEAFF	TGTGCCAGCAGCTCCGCTACGACAGGGGAGATGAACACTGAAGCTTTCTTT
TRBV7-8	few	.	TRBJ1-1	15	CASSLELGAWTEAFF	TGTGCCAGCAGCTTAGAGCTGGGGGCTTGGACTGAAGCTTTCTTT
TRBV7-8	few	.	TRBJ2-5	14	CASSLSRGRETQYF	TGTGCCAGCAGCCTCTCGCGGGGGCGAGAGACCCAGTACTTC
TRBV18	.	.	TRBJ2-7	16	CASSPPSEQGNSVGYF	TGTGCCAGCTCACCGCCCTCAGAACAGGGAAATAGCGTTGGGTACTTC
TRBV19	.	.	TRBJ1-5	15	CASSIGQASNQPQHF	TGTGCCAGTAGTATAGGACAGGCTAGCAATCAGCCCCAGCATTTT
TRBV4-1	.	TRBD1	TRBJ1-1	20	CASSPPGQGVLSGWDTEAFF	TGCGCCAGCAGCCCCCCGGGACAGGGAGTGTTATCGGGGTGGGACACTGAAGCTTTCTTT
TRBV4-1	.	.	TRBJ2-5	15	CASSQEGPSYGTQYF	TGCGCCAGCAGCCAAGAAGGGCCCAGCTACGGGACCCAGTACTTC
TRBV7-2	.	.	TRBJ1-1	19	CASSSLFPGQLFLNTEAFF	TGTGCCAGCAGCTCCTTATTTCCGGGACAACTGTTCCTGAACACTGAAGCTTTCTTT
TRBV16	.	TRBD2	TRBJ2-7	20	CASSQGGNFEGGPVVYEQYF	TGTGCCAGCAGCCAGGGGGGGAATTTTGAGGGAGGGCCCGTTGTTTACGAGCAGTACTTC
TRBV6-6	.	.	TRBJ1-1	13	CASSYAGNTEAFF	TGTGCCAGCAGTTACGCAGGGAACACTGAAGCTTTCTTT
TRBV7-9	.	TRBD2	TRBJ2-2	15	CASSPPQREAGELFF	TGTGCCAGCAGCCCCCCCCAGCGGGAGGCCGGGGAGCTGTTTTTT
TRBV11-2	few	TRBD1	TRBJ2-1	13	CASSFGQGDEQFF	TGTGCCAGCAGCTTCGGACAGGGCGATGAGCAGTTCTTC